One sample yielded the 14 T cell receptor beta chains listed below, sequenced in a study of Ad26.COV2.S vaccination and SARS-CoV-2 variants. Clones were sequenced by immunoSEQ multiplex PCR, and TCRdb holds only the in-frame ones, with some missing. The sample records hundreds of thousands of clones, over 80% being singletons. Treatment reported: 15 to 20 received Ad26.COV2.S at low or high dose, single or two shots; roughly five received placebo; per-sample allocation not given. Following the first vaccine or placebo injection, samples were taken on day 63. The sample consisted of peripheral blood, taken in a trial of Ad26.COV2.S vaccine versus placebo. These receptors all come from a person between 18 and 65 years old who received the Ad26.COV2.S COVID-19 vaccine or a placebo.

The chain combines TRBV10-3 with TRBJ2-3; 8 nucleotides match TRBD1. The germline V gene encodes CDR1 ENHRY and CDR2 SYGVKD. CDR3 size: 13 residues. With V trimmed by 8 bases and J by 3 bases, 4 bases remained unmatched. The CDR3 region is CAIRGQETDTQYF. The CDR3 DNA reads TGTGCCATCCGGGGACAGGAAACAGATACGCAGTATTTT.

This CDR3 reads CASSPPETGRMGYGYTF. The CDR3 nucleotides read TGTGCCAGCAGCCCACCCGAGACAGGGCGTATGGGTTATGGCTACACCTTC. The gene calls are TRBV5-5 and TRBJ1-2; 7 positions agree with TRBD1. The CDR3 spans 17 residues. The germline V gene encodes CDR1 SGHKS and CDR2 YYEKEE (reference sequence). The trim removed 4 bases at V and 5 bases at J, leaving 17 bases unmatched.

CDR3 sequence reads: CAWNRGSSYEQYF. CDR3 DNA sequence: TGTGCCTGGAATCGGGGGAGCTCCTACGAGCAGTACTTC. The rearrangement links TRBV30 to TRBJ2-7, with D maybe TRBD2 (6 bases). The germline CDR1 and CDR2 sequences are GTSNPN and SVGIG (reference sequence). V was pared by 4 bases and J by 0 bases, with 10 bases between. The CDR3 extends over 13 amino acids.

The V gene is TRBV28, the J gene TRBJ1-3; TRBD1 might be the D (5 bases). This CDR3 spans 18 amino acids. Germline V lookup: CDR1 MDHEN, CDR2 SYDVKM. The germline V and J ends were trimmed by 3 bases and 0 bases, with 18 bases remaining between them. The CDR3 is CASSFSSPGLPSGNTIYF. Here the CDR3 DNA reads TGTGCCAGCAGTTTTTCGAGTCCGGGACTCCCCTCTGGAAACACCATATATTTT. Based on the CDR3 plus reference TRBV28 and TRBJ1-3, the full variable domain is DVKVTQSSRYLVKRTGEKVFLECVQDMDHENMFWYRQDPGLGLRLIYFSYDVKMKEKGDIPEGYSVSREKKERFSLILESASTNQTSMYLCASSFSSPGLPSGNTIYFGEGSWLTVV.

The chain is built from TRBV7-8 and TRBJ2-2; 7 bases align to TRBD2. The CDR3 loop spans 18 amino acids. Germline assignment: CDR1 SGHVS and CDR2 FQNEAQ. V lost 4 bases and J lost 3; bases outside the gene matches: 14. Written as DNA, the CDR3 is TGTGCCAGCAGCTCCCCCTCCCTAGCGGCCCGAGACACCGGGGAGCTGTTTTTT. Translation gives CASSSPSLAARDTGELFF.

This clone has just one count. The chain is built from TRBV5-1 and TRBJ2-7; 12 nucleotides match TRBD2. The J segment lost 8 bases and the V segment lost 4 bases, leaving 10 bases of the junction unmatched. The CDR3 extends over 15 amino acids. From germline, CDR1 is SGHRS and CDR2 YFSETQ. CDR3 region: CASSATSGGTPQQYF. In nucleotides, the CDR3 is TGCGCCAGCAGCGCCACTAGCGGGGGGACCCCTCAGCAGTACTTC.

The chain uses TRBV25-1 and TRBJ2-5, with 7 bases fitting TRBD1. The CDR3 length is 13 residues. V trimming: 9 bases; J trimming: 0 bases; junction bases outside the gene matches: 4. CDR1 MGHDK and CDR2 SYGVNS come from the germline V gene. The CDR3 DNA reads TGTGCCAGTAAGGGACAGTACCAAGAGACCCAGTACTTC. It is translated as CASKGQYQETQYF.

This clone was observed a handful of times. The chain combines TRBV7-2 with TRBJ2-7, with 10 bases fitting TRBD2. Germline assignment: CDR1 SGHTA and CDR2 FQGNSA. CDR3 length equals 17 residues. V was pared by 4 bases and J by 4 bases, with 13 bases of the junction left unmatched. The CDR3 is CASSSSGSGGARYEQYF. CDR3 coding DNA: TGTGCCAGCAGCTCCTCCGGCAGCGGGGGGGCGAGGTACGAGCAGTACTTC.

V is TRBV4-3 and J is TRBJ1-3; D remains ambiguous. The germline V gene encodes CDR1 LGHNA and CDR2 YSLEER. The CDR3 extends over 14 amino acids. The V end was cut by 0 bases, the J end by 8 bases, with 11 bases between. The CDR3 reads CASSQEFVRDTIYF. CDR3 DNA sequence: TGCGCCAGCAGCCAAGAATTTGTGCGGGACACCATATATTTT.

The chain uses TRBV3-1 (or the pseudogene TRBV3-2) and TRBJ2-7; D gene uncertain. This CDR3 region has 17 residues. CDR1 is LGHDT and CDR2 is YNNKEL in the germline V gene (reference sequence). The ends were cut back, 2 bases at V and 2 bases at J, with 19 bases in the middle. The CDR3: CASSQSPWVHGTYEQYF. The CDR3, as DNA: TGTGCCAGCAGCCAAAGCCCTTGGGTCCATGGTACCTACGAGCAGTACTTC.

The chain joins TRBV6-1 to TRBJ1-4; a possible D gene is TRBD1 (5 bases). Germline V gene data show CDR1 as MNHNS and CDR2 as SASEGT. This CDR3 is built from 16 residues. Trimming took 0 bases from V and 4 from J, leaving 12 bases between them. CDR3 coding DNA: TGTGCCAGCAGTGAAGCCAAGGGGATTGATAATGAAAAACTGTTTTTT. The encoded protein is CASSEAKGIDNEKLFF.

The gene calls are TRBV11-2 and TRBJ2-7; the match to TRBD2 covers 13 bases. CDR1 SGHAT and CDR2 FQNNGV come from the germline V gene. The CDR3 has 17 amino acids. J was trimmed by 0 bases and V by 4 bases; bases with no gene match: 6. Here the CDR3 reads CASSSPGLAGDSYEQYF. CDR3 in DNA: TGTGCCAGCAGCTCCCCCGGACTAGCGGGGGACTCCTACGAGCAGTACTTC. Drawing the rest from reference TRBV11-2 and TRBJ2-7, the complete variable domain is EAGVAQSPRYKIIEKRQSVAFWCNPISGHATLYWYQQILGQGPKLLIQFQNNGVVDDSQLPKDRFSAERLKGVDSTLKIQPAKLEDSAVYLCASSSPGLAGDSYEQYFGPGTRLTVT.

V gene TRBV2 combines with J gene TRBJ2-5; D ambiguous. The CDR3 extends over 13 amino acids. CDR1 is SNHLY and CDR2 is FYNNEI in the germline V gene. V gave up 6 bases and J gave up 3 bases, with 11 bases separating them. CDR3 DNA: TGTGCCAGCAGCGACCCCCCAAAAGAGACCCAGTACTTC. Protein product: CASSDPPKETQYF.

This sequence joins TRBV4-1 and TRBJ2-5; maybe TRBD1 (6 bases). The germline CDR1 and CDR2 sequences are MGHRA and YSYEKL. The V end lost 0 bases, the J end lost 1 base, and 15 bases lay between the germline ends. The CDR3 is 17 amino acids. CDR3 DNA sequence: TGCGCCAGCAGCCAAGAACGTTCGGGACAAGTCCAAGAGACCCAGTACTTC. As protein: CASSQERSGQVQETQYF.